The present TCR beta chain was sequenced within a study of blood T cell repertoires in COVID-19. The CDR3 runs 14 residues. Germline CDR1 MNHEY, CDR2 SVGAGI. V shed 5 bases, J shed 1 base, and the junction held 5 bases outside the gene matches. Here immunoSEQ multiplex PCR was the method, and the copy in TCRdb shows in-frame clones only, minus some. The data hold tens of thousands of clones, with less than 85% observed a single time. The J gene is TRBJ2-7, the V gene TRBV6-5; 7 bases match TRBD2. The sequencing sample was made of peripheral blood. The receptor comes from an elderly woman with acute or convalescent COVID-19. As DNA, the CDR3 is TGTGCCAGCAGTACCCCTAGCGGATCCTACGAGCAGTACTTC. It is translated as CASSTPSGSYEQYF.